This T cell receptor (beta chain) stems from a study of blood T cell repertoires in COVID-19. Authors' methods: Reference gene primer amplification in the assay estimated nucleated cell counts. The data were produced by immunoSEQ multiplex PCR, yet TCRdb's version contains in-frame clones alone and is incomplete. V and J calls and clone size are those listed in that table; D and trimming were worked out from the DNA. The sample shows about 85,000 clones, roughly 88% of them seen only once. The germline V gene has CDR1 KGHSH and CDR2 LQKENI. The CDR3 length is 13 residues. The V gene lost 3 bases and the J gene lost 5 bases, with 10 bases spanning the gap.

The J gene is TRBJ2-5, the V gene TRBV18, with D possibly being TRBD2 (6 bases). Sequenced: peripheral blood. This clonotype was obtained from a woman older than 75 with acute or convalescent COVID-19. CDR3 sequence (DNA): TGTGCCAGCTCACCTGGTCGGGGGGAGACCCAGTACTTC. Protein sequence: CASSPGRGETQYF.